The 12 T cell receptor beta chains in this list originate from one sample, sequenced in a study of tumor and adjacent non-tumor tissue in lung cancer (dated by TCRdb to 2016 to 2019). RNA was isolated from bulk, unsorted tissue, and RNA quality was assessed with a NanoDrop ND-1000 and an Agilent 2100. The library was produced with multiplex PCR. TCRdb names Illumina HiSeq 2500 as the instrument used. TCRbeta libraries were constructed through three rounds of nested PCR with primers (Table S4) according to protocols adapted from ARM-PCR. The public reads were reprocessed in TCRdb via fastp at Q25 and MiXCR, keeping in-frame beta chains. All rows with the same CDR3 protein become a single entry with the most common DNA and genes. This sample has about 200,000 distinct CDR3 sequences in its table, and approximately 74% of those were observed once. Of the sample, roughly 24% falls within the top ten clones.

Sample: lung tumor tissue. The source of these receptors is a man in his 60s with non-small cell lung cancer.

This clonotype was counted once. Just one base apart from a much larger clone, this may be a read error. The chain joins TRBV4-3 to TRBJ1-2; no definite D call. The CDR3 length is 14 residues. The V gene lost 1 base and the J gene lost 2 bases, with 8 bases spanning the gap. The germline V gene has CDR1 LGHNA and CDR2 YSLEER. The CDR3 reads CASSQVDVNYGYTF. The CDR3 region has the DNA TGCGCCAGCAGCCAAGTTGACGTCAACTATGGCTACACCTTC.

V gene TRBV11-3 combines with J gene TRBJ2-1, with 10 nucleotides matching TRBD2. CDR3 size: 16 residues. The germline gives CDR1 SGHNT, CDR2 YENEEA. CDR3 sequence reads: CISILVGTSAREKQFF. The CDR3, as DNA: TGTATCAGCATCTTAGTTGGGACTAGCGCGAGGGAGAAGCAGTTCTTC.

Turning to this clonotype: Germline is not matched at one junction end, which may reflect a read error. The chain carries TRBV11-2 and TRBJ1-2; a weak D match, TRBD1 (6 bases). Per germline, CDR1 SGHAT and CDR2 FQNNGV. The CDR3 has 14 residues. The CDR3 DNA reads as TGCGCCAGCAGCTCCCGTATGGACAGCTATGGCTCCACCTTC. Translated, it gives CASSSRMDSYGSTF. Filled out from reference TRBV11-2 and TRBJ1-2, the complete variable domain reads EAGVAQSPRYKIIEKRQSVAFWCNPISGHATLYWYQQILGQGPKLLIQFQNNGVVDDSQLPKDRFSAERLKGVDSTLKIQPAKLEDSAVYLCASSSRMDSYGSTFGSGTRLTVV.

In regard to this clonotype: One base away lies a much larger clone, so this may be a sequencing read error. The V gene is TRBV29-1, the J gene TRBJ2-7; 9 bases align to TRBD1. V shed 5 bases, J shed 1 base, and the junction held 6 bases outside the gene matches. The CDR3 is 14 residues long. The germline V gene has CDR1 SQVTM and CDR2 ANQGSEA. The CDR3 region has the DNA TGCAGCGTTCGTTCACAGGGGGCATCCTACGAGCAGTACTTC. It codes for CSVRSQGASYEQYF.

Regarding this clonotype: A junction boundary mismatches the germline segment, possibly from a read error. The chain combines TRBV20-1 with TRBJ2-1; possibly TRBD2 for D (5 bases). Per the germline V gene, CDR1 is DFQATT and CDR2 is SNEGSKA (reference sequence). The CDR3 is 14 residues long. DNA for the CDR3: TGCAGTGCCTCAGCGCGAGGGATTTACAATGAACAGTTCTTC. It yields the protein CSASARGIYNEQFF.

The V call is TRBV11-1, the J call TRBJ1-6, with D maybe TRBD1 (5 bases). The V end was cut by 8 bases, the J end by 16 bases, with 21 bases between. This CDR3 has 13 amino acids. The germline V gene has CDR1 SGHAT and CDR2 FQDESV (reference sequence). CDR3 sequence reads: CASASGGDSSLHF. The CDR3 nucleotides are TGTGCCAGCGCCTCGGGGGGAGATTCATCTCTCCACTTT.

As to this clonotype: Possible read error: a much larger clone is one base away. The CDR3 nucleotides are TGCAGCGTGTCTAGCGGGGGACCCATAGATACGCAGTATTTT. Translated, it gives CSVSSGGPIDTQYF. The chain couples TRBV29-1 to TRBJ2-3; 10 nucleotides match TRBD2. The CDR3 contains 14 residues. The germline V gene encodes CDR1 SQVTM and CDR2 ANQGSEA. The J segment lost 5 bases and the V segment lost 6 bases, leaving 8 bases of the junction unmatched.

In this sample, this clonotype turned up many times. The chain links TRBV20-1 to TRBJ1-3; no firm D call. The germline gives CDR1 DFQATT, CDR2 SNEGSKA (reference sequence). CDR3 length: 12 amino acids. Trimming pared 7 bases from V and 4 bases from J, leaving 11 bases between. CDR3 sequence: CSVRGLGNTIYF. The CDR3 DNA sequence: TGCAGTGTTCGAGGGTTGGGAAACACCATATATTTT.

The J gene is TRBJ2-7, the V gene TRBV10-3; 9 bases agree with TRBD1. Germline CDR1 ENHRY, CDR2 SYGVKD. The CDR3 is 15 residues long. Trimming cost V 0 bases and J 3 bases; bases outside gene matches: 3. This chain's CDR3 is CAISESTGGYYEQYF. The DNA for the CDR3 is TGTGCCATCAGTGAGTCGACAGGGGGTTACTACGAGCAGTACTTC.

A note on this clonotype: A junction boundary mismatches the germline segment, possibly from a read error. The chain uses TRBV20-1 and TRBJ2-2, with 9 bases aligning to TRBD2. Germline-derived CDR1 and CDR2 are DFQATT and SNEGSKA (reference sequence). The CDR3 extends over 14 amino acids. CDR3 bases: TGCAGTGCTAGACGTCTAGCGGGAACCGTGGAGCGGTTTTTT. Protein: CSARRLAGTVERFF.

The chain uses TRBV4-1 and TRBJ2-7; 7 bases align to TRBD2. CDR1 MGHRA and CDR2 YSYEKL come from the germline V gene. V shed 0 bases and J 1 base; nucleotides not matched to a gene: 6. This CDR3 is 16 amino acids long. The CDR3 nucleotides are TGCGCCAGCAGCCAAGATTGGCCGGGGGGTTCCTACGAGCAGTACTTC. Its translation is CASSQDWPGGSYEQYF.

As to this clonotype: A read error may produce the germline difference seen at one junction end. V gene TRBV28 combines with J gene TRBJ2-7; 7 nucleotides match TRBD1. This CDR3 is 15 amino acids long. The germline CDR1 and CDR2 sequences are MDHEN and SYDVKM. The CDR3 DNA sequence: TGTGCCACTCTCTCTTGGACAGGAAGTTCCTACGAGCAGTGCTTC. It encodes CATLSWTGSSYEQCF.